The 7 T cell receptor beta chains below were found in one sample sequenced in a study of blood T cell repertoires in COVID-19. Clones were read by immunoSEQ multiplex PCR, and TCRdb kept only the in-frame ones, dropping some. The data show approximately 110,000 clones, about 85% seen once. The specimen was peripheral blood. These receptors were taken from a man between 45 and 60 years old with acute or convalescent COVID-19.

The chain employs TRBV9 and TRBJ2-3, with TRBD2 identical over 7 bases. Germline values: CDR1 SGDLS, CDR2 YYNGEE. This CDR3 spans 17 amino acids. The V segment lost 0 bases and the J segment 7 bases; nucleotides outside the gene matches: 14. Here the CDR3 reads CASSVGNRLAAGYTQYF. As DNA, the CDR3 is TGTGCCAGCAGCGTAGGGAACCGGCTAGCGGCTGGCTATACGCAGTATTTT. The whole variable domain, filled in from reference TRBV9 and TRBJ2-3, reads DSGVTQTPKHLITATGQRVTLRCSPRSGDLSVYWYQQSLDQGLQFLIQYYNGEERAKGNILERFSAQQFPDLHSELNLSSLELGDSALYFCASSVGNRLAAGYTQYFGPGTRLTVL.

The J gene is TRBJ1-2, the V gene TRBV6-5; 9 nucleotides line up with TRBD1. Germline V CDR1 and CDR2: MNHEY, SVGAGI. This CDR3 is 14 amino acids long. V dropped 6 bases and J dropped 3; count of bases not matched to a gene: 5. The CDR3 protein is CASRWTGDYYGYTF. CDR3 coding DNA: TGTGCCAGCAGATGGACAGGGGACTACTATGGCTACACCTTC.

The DNA for the CDR3 is TGTGCCAGCAGCTTAGGAAACAGCTTCTATGGCTACACCTTC. It translates to CASSLGNSFYGYTF. The chain combines TRBV7-9 with TRBJ1-2; D remains unclear. The CDR3 totals 14 residues. CDR1 is SEHNR and CDR2 is FQNEAQ in the germline V gene (reference sequence). Trimming stripped 1 base from V and 4 bases from J, with 10 bases between.

In its sample, this clone was seen once. The chain joins TRBV5-5 to TRBJ1-1; TRBD1 agrees at 8 bases. J gave up 4 bases and V 1 base, and 3 bases lay outside the gene matches. The CDR3 covers 14 residues. Per germline, CDR1 SGHKS and CDR2 YYEKEE (reference sequence). The CDR3 here is CASSLTGGTTEAFF. CDR3 nucleotide sequence: TGTGCCAGCAGCTTGACAGGGGGGACCACTGAAGCTTTCTTT.

V and J are TRBV5-1 and TRBJ1-1; 9 nucleotides align to TRBD1. This CDR3 region has 14 residues. V lost 6 bases and J lost 3; bases outside the gene matches: 6. Germline lookup yields CDR1 SGHRS and CDR2 YFSETQ. This CDR3 is CASMWGTGYTEAFF. Written as DNA, the CDR3 is TGCGCCAGCATGTGGGGGACAGGGTACACTGAAGCTTTCTTT.

The chain recombines TRBV7-3 with TRBJ2-6; possible D gene TRBD2, 5 bases. Deletions cut 0 bases from V and 0 bases from J, with 9 bases between. In germline, CDR1 is SGHTA, CDR2 FQGTGA. The CDR3 has 17 residues. CDR3 bases: TGTGCCAGCAGCTTAACGGCGGGCAGCTCTGGGGCCAACGTCCTGACTTTC. This sequence encodes CASSLTAGSSGANVLTF.

This sequence joins TRBV5-6 and TRBJ2-5; 8 nucleotides match TRBD1. The germline V gene encodes CDR1 SGHDT and CDR2 YYEEEE. The ends lost 4 bases at V and 4 bases at J; junction bases unmatched: 6. This CDR3 contains 14 residues. CDR3 protein: CASSPRQGTETQYF. The CDR3 DNA sequence: TGTGCCAGCAGCCCACGACAGGGGACAGAGACCCAGTACTTC.